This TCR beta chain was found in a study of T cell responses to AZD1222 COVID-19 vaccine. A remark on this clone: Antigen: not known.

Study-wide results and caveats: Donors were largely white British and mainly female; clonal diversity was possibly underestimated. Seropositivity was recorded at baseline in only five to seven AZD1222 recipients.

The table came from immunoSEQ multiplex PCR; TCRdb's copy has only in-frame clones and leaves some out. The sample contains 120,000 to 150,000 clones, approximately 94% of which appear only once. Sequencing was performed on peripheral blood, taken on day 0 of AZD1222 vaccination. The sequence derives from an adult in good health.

The CDR3 bases are TGTGCCAGTAGACCAGCCTCCGGGACAGGGGGCCATGGCTACACCTTC. It yields the protein CASRPASGTGGHGYTF. The V and J genes are TRBV19 and TRBJ1-2; TRBD1 agrees at 12 bases. The CDR3 is 16 amino acids. Looked up from germline, CDR1 is LNHDA and CDR2 is SQIVND (reference sequence). The ends lost 6 bases at V and 6 bases at J; junction bases unmatched: 11.